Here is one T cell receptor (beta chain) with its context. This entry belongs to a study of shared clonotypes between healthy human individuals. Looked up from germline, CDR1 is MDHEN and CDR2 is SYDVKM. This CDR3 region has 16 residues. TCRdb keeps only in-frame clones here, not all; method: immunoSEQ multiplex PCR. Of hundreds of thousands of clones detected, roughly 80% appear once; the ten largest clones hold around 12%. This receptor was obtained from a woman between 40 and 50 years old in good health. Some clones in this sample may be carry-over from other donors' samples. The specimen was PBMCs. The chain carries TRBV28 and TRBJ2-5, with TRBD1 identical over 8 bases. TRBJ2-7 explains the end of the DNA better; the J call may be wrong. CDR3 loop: CASTPQDRDFAYEQYF. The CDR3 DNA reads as TGTGCCAGCACCCCCCAGGACAGGGACTTCGCCTACGAGCAGTACTTC.